This entry concerns a single T cell receptor beta chain. The specificity of this receptor is unknown. Per-base quality was not reported, and no clone a single base away is much larger than it. These data come from a study of blood T cell repertoires in COVID-19 (dated by TCRdb to between 2020 and 2021). Turning to the overall study: Samples covering the acute and convalescent phases of COVID-19 were provided by collaborators in the United States, Italy and Spain. Samples came from the ongoing ImmuneRACE study (first 160 participants) plus 1,254 subjects from 6 global collaborators. Where available, HLA class I and class II types were taken from metadata supplied by the sample provider and were not determined by assay-based typing. The prospective study material was composed of cDNA or gDNA derived from T cells, B-cell-depleted T cells, or PBMCs. The repertoires were released in a freely available public database meant as a resource for research on the immune response to SARS-CoV-2. The dataset comprised deeply sampled blood TCRbeta repertoires from subjects exposed to, actively infected with, or recovered from COVID-19. Sample metadata almost always included a de-identified subject ID, COVID-19 status, age in years and sex.

TCRbeta CDR3 regions were amplified from genomic DNA using the immunoSEQ Assay, a bias-controlled multiplex PCR. The study's processing was this. Nucleated cell counts per sample were estimated from amplification of reference gene primers within the assay. Sequence reads were collapsed and filtered to measure the absolute abundance of every unique TCRbeta CDR3 rearrangement. Productive Simpson clonality was computed per sample as the square root of Simpson's diversity index over productive rearrangements. The immuneACCESS repertoire file appears here via TCRdb, limited to in-frame rearrangements. These files lack a portion of the clones; in checked studies, under half of the deficit traces to unresolved V genes, and the cause of the others is not known. Clonal size and the V and J genes are those of that table, whereas D and trimming came from the DNA. In all, the sample holds approximately 270,000 clones, and roughly nine tenths of those were seen once. 1% to 1.5% of the sample goes to the ten largest clones.

Participants in the prospective study were aged roughly 18 to 100 years, lived in more than 20 United States geographic areas, and enrolled through a virtual design. In the prospective study, participants were assigned to cohorts based on the clinical history participants reported in a screening survey and a study questionnaire. Mobile phlebotomists in the prospective study collected whole blood, serum and a nasopharyngeal or oropharyngeal swab from every participant. Participants in the prospective study had the option to provide additional blood draws and questionnaires over a roughly two-month period. Before DNA extraction, prospective study blood samples were shipped either frozen or at room temperature. From a lookup of the germline V gene, CDR1 and CDR2 are KGHSH and LQKENI. The germline V end is reduced by 3 bases and the J end by 7 bases; junction bases left unmatched: 8. The CDR3 starts with the cysteine, ends with the phenylalanine, and has 14 residues. Only the CDR3 region is kept as DNA, spanning 42 bases read in frame from base 1.

What the work shows at the level of the full study, not this receptor alone: The amount of clinical and demographic metadata varied by source and participant and was provided uncurated.

In this chain, TRBV18 is recombined with TRBJ2-7; a stretch of 8 junction bases matches TRBD1. This TCR was sampled from a human donor in a cohort exposed to, infected with or recovered from COVID-19 (not recorded which). The donor label of this sample is uncertain. The sample taken for sequencing was PBMCs or T cells enriched from blood (not recorded which). The CDR3 here reads CASSPSQGAGEQYF. DNA sequence: TGTGCCAGCTCACCGTCCCAGGGGGCTGGAGAGCAGTACTTC.